This T cell receptor beta chain was sequenced in a study of T-cell reconstitution after alpha-beta-depleted transplantation in children. TCRbeta library construction was performed incorporating unique molecular identifiers. Each CDR3 protein gets one entry after TCRdb re-called the PCR reads with MiXCR. Of about 230,000 distinct CDR3 sequences listed, 11% were seen once; the top ten hold under 30%. This clonotype has a count of ten or more. Sequenced here: PBMCs, sampled before TCRalphabeta/CD19-depleted stem cell transplant. The clonotype originates from a child less than two years old with acute myeloid leukemia, due to receive a stem cell transplant.

The CDR3 spells CASGLETGTRKYF. The CDR3 nucleotides are TGTGCTAGTGGTTTGGAAACCGGGACTCGGAAGTACTTC. The chain is built from TRBV12-5 and TRBJ2-7; D is possibly TRBD2 (6 bases). Germline CDR1 LGHNT, CDR2 FRNRAP. There are 13 residues in the CDR3. Between the trimmed V and J ends, which lost 1 base and 11 bases, there was a span of 15 bases.